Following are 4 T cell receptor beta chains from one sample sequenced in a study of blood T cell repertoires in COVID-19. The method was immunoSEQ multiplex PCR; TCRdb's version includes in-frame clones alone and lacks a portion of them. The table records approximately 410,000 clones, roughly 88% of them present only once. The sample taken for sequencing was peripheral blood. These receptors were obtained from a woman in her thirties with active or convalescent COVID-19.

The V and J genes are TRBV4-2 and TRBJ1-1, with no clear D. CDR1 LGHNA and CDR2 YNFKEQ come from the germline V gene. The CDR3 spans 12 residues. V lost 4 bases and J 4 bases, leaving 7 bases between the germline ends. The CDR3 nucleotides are TGTGCCAGCAGCCCACGAGGCACTGAAGCTTTCTTT. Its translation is CASSPRGTEAFF.

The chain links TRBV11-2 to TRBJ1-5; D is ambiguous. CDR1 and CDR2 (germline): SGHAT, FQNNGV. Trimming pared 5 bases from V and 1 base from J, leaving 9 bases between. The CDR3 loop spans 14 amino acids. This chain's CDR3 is CASSLGKSNQPQHF. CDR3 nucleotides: TGTGCCAGCAGCCTCGGGAAAAGCAATCAGCCCCAGCATTTT.

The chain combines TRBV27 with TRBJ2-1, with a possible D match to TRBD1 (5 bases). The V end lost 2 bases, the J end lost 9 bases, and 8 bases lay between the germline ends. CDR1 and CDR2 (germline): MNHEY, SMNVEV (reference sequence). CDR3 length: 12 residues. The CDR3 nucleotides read TGTGCCAGCAGTTTAAATCAGGGTGAGCAGTTCTTC. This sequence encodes CASSLNQGEQFF.

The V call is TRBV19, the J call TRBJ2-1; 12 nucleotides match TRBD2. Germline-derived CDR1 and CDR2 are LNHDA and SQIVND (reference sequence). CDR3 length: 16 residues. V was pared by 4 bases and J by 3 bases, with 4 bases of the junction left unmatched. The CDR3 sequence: CASSKLAGGLYNEQFF. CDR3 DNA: TGTGCCAGTAGTAAACTAGCGGGAGGACTCTACAATGAGCAGTTCTTC. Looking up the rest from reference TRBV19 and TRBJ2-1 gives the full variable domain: DGGITQSPKYLFRKEGQNVTLSCEQNLNHDAMYWYRQDPGQGLRLIYYSQIVNDFQKGDIAEGYSVSREKKESFPLTVTSAQKNPTAFYLCASSKLAGGLYNEQFFGPGTRLTVL.